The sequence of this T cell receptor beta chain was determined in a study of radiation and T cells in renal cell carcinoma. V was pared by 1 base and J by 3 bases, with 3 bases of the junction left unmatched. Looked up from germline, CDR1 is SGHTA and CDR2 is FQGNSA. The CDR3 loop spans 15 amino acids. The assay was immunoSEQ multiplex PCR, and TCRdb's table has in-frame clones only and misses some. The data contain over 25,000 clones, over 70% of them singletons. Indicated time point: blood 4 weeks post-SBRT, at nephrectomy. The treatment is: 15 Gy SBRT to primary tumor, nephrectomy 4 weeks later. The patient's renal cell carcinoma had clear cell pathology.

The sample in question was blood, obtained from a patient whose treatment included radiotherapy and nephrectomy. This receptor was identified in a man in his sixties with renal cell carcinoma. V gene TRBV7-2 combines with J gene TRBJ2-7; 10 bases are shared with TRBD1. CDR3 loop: CASSLGQGAIYEQYF. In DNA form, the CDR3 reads TGTGCCAGCAGCTTAGGACAGGGGGCTATCTACGAGCAGTACTTC.